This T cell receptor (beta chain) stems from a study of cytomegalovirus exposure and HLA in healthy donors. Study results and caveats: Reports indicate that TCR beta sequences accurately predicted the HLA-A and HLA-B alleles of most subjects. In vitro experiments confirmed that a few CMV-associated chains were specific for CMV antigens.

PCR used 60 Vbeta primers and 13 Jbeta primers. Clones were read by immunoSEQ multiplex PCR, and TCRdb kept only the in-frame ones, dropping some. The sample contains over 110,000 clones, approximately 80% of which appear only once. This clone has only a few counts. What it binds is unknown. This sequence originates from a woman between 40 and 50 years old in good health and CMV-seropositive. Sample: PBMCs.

The CDR3 coding sequence is TGTGCCAGCAGTCCTCGACAGGGGACCGAATCTGAAGCTTTCTTT. Protein: CASSPRQGTESEAFF. V and J are TRBV6-1 and TRBJ1-1; 8 bases align to TRBD1. The CDR3 covers 15 residues. With 5 bases clipped from V and 6 bases from J, the junction kept 11 bases outside the gene matches. The germline V gene encodes CDR1 MNHNS and CDR2 SASEGT.